Listed below are T cell receptor beta chains from one sample, sequenced in a study of blood T cell repertoires in COVID-19. Libraries were prepared by immunoSEQ multiplex PCR; TCRdb keeps only in-frame clonotypes and omits some of them. The data contain 200,000 to 250,000 clones, 82% of them seen just once; the ten biggest clones take up 15%. Material for sequencing was PBMCs or T cells enriched from blood (not recorded which). The origin of the receptors is a man aged 40-50 years who had recovered from COVID-19. CDR3s include the opening cysteine and the closing phenylalanine or tryptophan.

j_call: TRBJ2-2; v_call: TRBV21-1; cdr3_aa: CASSTRDPPGELFF
j_call: TRBJ2-1; v_call: TRBV20-1; cdr3_aa: CSASSGASGIGFSGEQFF
j_call: TRBJ2-5; v_call: TRBV5-6; cdr3_aa: CASSSMTGQETQYF
j_call: TRBJ1-4; v_call: TRBV20-1; cdr3_aa: CSATNREKLFF
j_call: TRBJ2-7; v_call: TRBV6-2/TRBV6-3; cdr3_aa: CASSLWAGYYEQYF
j_call: TRBJ1-4; v_call: TRBV19; cdr3_aa: CASSIRGREWSNEKLFF
j_call: TRBJ2-3; v_call: TRBV2; cdr3_aa: CASSEGHSADTQYF
j_call: TRBJ2-1; v_call: TRBV7-2; cdr3_aa: CASSPTGTGTYNEQFF
j_call: TRBJ2-5; v_call: TRBV7-3; cdr3_aa: CASSRGGGRQETQYF
j_call: TRBJ1-1; v_call: TRBV11-2; cdr3_aa: CASSLFPPDRSEAFF
j_call: TRBJ2-5; v_call: TRBV11-2; cdr3_aa: CASSLVSSGGFQETQYF
j_call: TRBJ1-6; v_call: TRBV11-2; cdr3_aa: CASSLDGPGPRSPLHF
j_call: TRBJ1-2; v_call: TRBV15; cdr3_aa: CATSRDAGGYGYTF
j_call: TRBJ2-1; v_call: TRBV3-1/TRBV3-2; cdr3_aa: CASSSYSGGGYNEQFF